Sequencing of this T cell receptor beta chain was carried out in a study of T cells in pancreatic ductal adenocarcinoma. Study-wide findings and caveats: Enrichment of CD45RO+ effector over naive T cells in tumors may bias clonality. The resected cohort was biased toward the minority with early-stage disease. Tumor samples had fewer productive templates and about 8-fold fewer unique clonotypes than blood.

The selected patients with pancreatic ductal adenocarcinoma had surgery but no neoadjuvant therapy. For this clone: Its target is not known.

Data came from immunoSEQ multiplex PCR; TCRdb stores just in-frame clones and leaves some out. The table has approximately 5,000 clones, nearly 90% seen once. This TCR derives from a human donor with pancreatic ductal adenocarcinoma. The sequenced sample was pancreatic tumor tissue.

The CDR3 coding sequence is TGCGCCAGCAGCTGGGATGCCGGGGTCGGGAATGAGCAGTTCTTC. As protein: CASSWDAGVGNEQFF. This chain uses TRBV5-1 with TRBJ2-1; maybe TRBD2 (5 bases). The CDR3 runs to 15 residues. V lost 3 bases and J 7 bases, leaving 17 bases between the germline ends. Germline assignment: CDR1 SGHRS and CDR2 YFSETQ.